This TCR beta chain was captured by sequencing in a study of beta chain features in type 1 diabetes. This CDR3 has 15 amino acids. Per germline, CDR1 MNHEY and CDR2 SMNVEV (reference sequence). Trimming pared 4 bases from V and 1 base from J, leaving 14 bases between. CD4+ naive, central memory, regulatory and stem cell-like memory cells were sorted via CD45RO/CCR7/CD25/CD127/CD95/CD27. With regard to this clone: Its antigen is as yet unknown.

Study-level findings and limits: Significant though moderate, a shortening of TCRB CDR3s appeared in all four CD4+ subsets of Type 1 diabetes patients. In the patient group, naive, central memory and Treg TCRB repertoires seemed more alike than in the healthy donor group.

Expressed TCRB transcripts were sequenced after all isolated RNA was converted to cDNA. The data were produced by immunoSEQ multiplex PCR, yet TCRdb's version contains in-frame clones alone and is incomplete. Among 65,000 to 100,000 clones listed, roughly 31% were seen once. The TCR was taken from a woman aged 18 to 35 in good health. This chain connects TRBV27 to TRBJ2-7; a possible D gene is TRBD2 (6 bases). The sequenced sample consisted of stem cell memory CD4+ T cells from blood. The CDR3 loop reads CASSSGYSGSYEQYF. In DNA, the CDR3 is TGTGCCAGCAGTTCGGGGTATAGCGGATCCTACGAGCAGTACTTC.